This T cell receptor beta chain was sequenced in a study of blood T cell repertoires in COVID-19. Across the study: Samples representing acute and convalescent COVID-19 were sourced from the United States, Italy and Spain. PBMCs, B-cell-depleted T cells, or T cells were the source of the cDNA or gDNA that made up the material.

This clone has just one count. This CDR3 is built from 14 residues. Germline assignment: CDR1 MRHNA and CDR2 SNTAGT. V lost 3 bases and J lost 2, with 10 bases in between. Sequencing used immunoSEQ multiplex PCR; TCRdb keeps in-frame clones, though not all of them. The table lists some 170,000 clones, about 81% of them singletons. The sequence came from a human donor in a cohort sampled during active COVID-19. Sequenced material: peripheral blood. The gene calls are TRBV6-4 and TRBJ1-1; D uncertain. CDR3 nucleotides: TGTGCCAGCAGTGAAACAGCCTTAAACACTGAAGCTTTCTTT. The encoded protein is CASSETALNTEAFF.